This passage covers 21 T cell receptor beta chains from one sample sequenced in a study of shared clonotypes between healthy human individuals. Generated by immunoSEQ multiplex PCR, the TCRdb table keeps only in-frame clones and is missing some. Of hundreds of thousands of clones detected, around two thirds appear once; the ten largest clones hold around 1.6%. Sequencing input: memory CD4+ T cells sorted from blood. Subset meaning: CD45RA-negative fraction. These receptors were obtained from a woman aged 25 to 45 in good health.

The genes are TRBV7-9 and TRBJ1-3, with unresolved D. The CDR3 length is 14 residues. CDR1 and CDR2 from the germline V gene are SEHNR and FQNEAQ (reference sequence). The V gene lost 5 bases and the J gene lost 3 bases, with 11 bases spanning the gap. This chain's CDR3 is CASSPPVGGNTIYF. The CDR3, as DNA: TGTGCCAGCAGCCCACCGGTGGGTGGAAACACCATATATTTT.

V usage is TRBV18 and J usage is TRBJ1-5; D not certain. This CDR3 has 14 amino acids. V lost 3 bases to trimming and J lost 4 bases, with 10 bases between them. Looked up from germline, CDR1 is KGHSH and CDR2 is LQKENI. The CDR3 DNA reads TGTGCCAGCTCACCGGAGAAGGTAAATCAGCCCCAGCATTTT. Protein: CASSPEKVNQPQHF.

The gene calls are TRBV5-6 and TRBJ2-2, with a weak D call TRBD1 (8 bases). V gave up 4 bases and J gave up 1 base, with 14 bases separating them. The germline gives CDR1 SGHDT, CDR2 YYEEEE. This CDR3 contains 16 residues. CDR3 amino acids: CASSAGGTGNTGELFF. As DNA, the CDR3 is TGTGCCAGCAGCGCCGGGGGGACAGGGAACACCGGGGAGCTGTTTTTT.

This clone was detected once. The rearrangement links TRBV27 to TRBJ2-1; no clear D gene. CDR1 MNHEY and CDR2 SMNVEV come from the germline V gene (reference sequence). The V and J ends lost 6 bases and 9 bases respectively, with 12 bases between them. The CDR3 loop spans 12 amino acids. The CDR3 nucleotides read TGTGCCAGCAGCCACATCCCCGGTGAGCAGTTCTTC. Protein sequence: CASSHIPGEQFF.

CDR3 sequence (DNA): TGTGCCAGCGGGCTATCCTACGAGCAGTACTTC. Amino acid sequence: CASGLSYEQYF. The chain links TRBV7-8 to TRBJ2-7; D remains unclear. CDR1 is SGHVS and CDR2 is FQNEAQ in the germline V gene. The CDR3 length is 11 residues. The V end was cut by 8 bases, the J end by 1 base, with 6 bases between.

The rearrangement links TRBV28 to TRBJ2-3; 10 nucleotides agree with TRBD2. The V and J ends lost 3 bases and 2 bases, in that order; junction bases with no gene match: 11. This CDR3 region has 18 residues. The germline CDR1 and CDR2 sequences are MDHEN and SYDVKM. The CDR3 DNA follows: TGTGCCAGCAGTTTGAACCCTTCCCTAGCGGGGGCCACAGATACGCAGTATTTT. This gives the protein CASSLNPSLAGATDTQYF.

The chain carries TRBV2 and TRBJ1-2; 7 nucleotides agree with TRBD1. Germline CDR1 reads SNHLY; CDR2 reads FYNNEI. This CDR3 has 13 amino acids. The V gene end was trimmed by 5 bases and the J gene end by 6 bases; junction bases not matched to a gene: 6. The CDR3 region has the DNA TGTGCCAGCAGTAGGGGGCCCGCAGATGGCTACACCTTC. It is translated as CASSRGPADGYTF.

The rearrangement links TRBV18 to TRBJ2-3; D is possibly TRBD2 (6 bases). CDR1 and CDR2 from the germline V gene are KGHSH and LQKENI. Trimming left V 3 bases short and J 2 bases short, with 6 bases between. The CDR3 runs 13 residues. The DNA for the CDR3 is TGTGCCAGCTCACCGGGACTCACAGATACGCAGTATTTT. Its protein product is CASSPGLTDTQYF.

This clone appeared a few times. This chain connects TRBV4-1 to TRBJ2-1; 7 bases are shared with TRBD2. Germline values: CDR1 MGHRA, CDR2 YSYEKL. V dropped 3 bases and J dropped 6; count of bases not matched to a gene: 11. This CDR3 contains 16 residues. The CDR3 is CASSQGSQASGNEQFF. DNA of the CDR3: TGCGCCAGCAGCCAGGGTTCCCAGGCTAGCGGCAATGAGCAGTTCTTC.

The chain is built from TRBV28 and TRBJ2-1; D gene ambiguous. Between the trimmed V and J ends, which lost 4 bases and 4 bases, there was a span of 2 bases. Germline V gene sequence: CDR1 MDHEN, CDR2 SYDVKM. The CDR3 runs 11 residues. CDR3 in amino acids: CASSYYNEQFF. The CDR3 DNA sequence: TGTGCCAGCAGTTATTACAATGAGCAGTTCTTC. Full variable domain (remainder filled in from reference TRBV28 and TRBJ2-1): DVKVTQSSRYLVKRTGEKVFLECVQDMDHENMFWYRQDPGLGLRLIYFSYDVKMKEKGDIPEGYSVSREKKERFSLILESASTNQTSMYLCASSYYNEQFFGPGTRLTVL.

The genes are TRBV27 and TRBJ2-1; 9 bases align to TRBD2. J gave up 9 bases and V 3 bases, and 6 bases lay outside the gene matches. This CDR3 comprises 14 residues. The germline V gene encodes CDR1 MNHEY and CDR2 SMNVEV (reference sequence). As DNA, the CDR3 is TGTGCCAGCAGTTTTCGCGGGAGGGCCGTTGAGCAGTTCTTC. It specifies CASSFRGRAVEQFF.

This chain links TRBV28 with TRBJ1-4; 7 bases are shared with TRBD1. The V gene end was trimmed by 2 bases and the J gene end by 5 bases; junction bases not matched to a gene: 5. Per germline, CDR1 MDHEN and CDR2 SYDVKM. The CDR3 length is 15 residues. CDR3 bases: TGTGCCAGCAGTTTAGGTGGGACAGCAAATGAAAAACTGTTTTTT. Amino acid sequence: CASSLGGTANEKLFF.

This clone occurred a few times. J is TRBJ1-2 and V is TRBV7-8; maybe TRBD1 (6 bases). V shed 1 base and J shed 5 bases, with 14 bases lying between them. This CDR3 comprises 15 residues. Germline-derived CDR1 and CDR2 are SGHVS and FQNEAQ. CDR3 sequence: CASSLVGRGIYGYTF. Written as DNA, the CDR3 is TGTGCCAGCAGCTTAGTTGGCAGGGGCATATATGGCTACACCTTC.

The chain links TRBV28 to TRBJ2-1, with D unresolved. The CDR3 is 11 amino acids. V gave up 2 bases and J gave up 10 bases, with 6 bases separating them. The V gene's germline CDR1 is MDHEN and CDR2 SYDVKM. CDR3 in amino acids: CASSLREEQFF. The CDR3 DNA reads as TGTGCCAGCAGTTTAAGGGAAGAGCAGTTCTTC.

V usage is TRBV5-1 and J usage is TRBJ2-1; 10 bases align to TRBD2. Per germline, CDR1 SGHRS and CDR2 YFSETQ. The CDR3 has 17 residues. The ends lost 0 bases at V and 8 bases at J; junction bases unmatched: 11. Written as DNA, the CDR3 is TGCGCCAGCAGCTTGGCCTTATCAGCGGGAGGGCCGTATGAGCAGTTCTTC. It encodes CASSLALSAGGPYEQFF.

In the case of this clone: The sample holds other DNA sequences that translate to the same CDR3. The chain combines TRBV5-1 with TRBJ2-5; tentatively, D is TRBD2 (5 bases). CDR1 and CDR2 (germline): SGHRS, YFSETQ. V shed 4 bases and J shed 5 bases, with 12 bases lying between them. CDR3 length: 13 residues. The CDR3 DNA is TGCGCCAGCAGCGCGGGCGCCGGGGAGACCCAGTACTTC. Its translation is CASSAGAGETQYF.

A few counts support this clone. This chain joins TRBV28 and TRBJ1-3; D remains unclear. The CDR3 sequence is 16 residues long. The V end lost 5 bases, the J end lost 9 bases, and 23 bases lay between the germline ends. CDR1 and CDR2 (germline): MDHEN, SYDVKM. The CDR3: CASSLLETVVGATIYF. In DNA form, the CDR3 reads TGTGCCAGCAGTCTACTAGAGACTGTCGTTGGAGCCACCATATATTTT.

To note about this clone: A single base separates this from a much larger clone, so it may be a read error. The same CDR3 is also encoded by other DNA sequences in this sample. The rearrangement uses TRBV7-8 and TRBJ2-7; 8 nucleotides align to TRBD1. Germline trimming cut 5 bases from V and 3 bases from J; bases unmatched to any gene: 3. CDR1 is SGHVS and CDR2 is FQNEAQ in the germline V gene. The CDR3 contains 13 residues. Here the CDR3 reads CASSPDRVYEQYF. CDR3 sequence (DNA): TGTGCCAGCAGCCCGGACAGGGTCTACGAGCAGTACTTC. The whole variable domain, remainder taken from reference TRBV7-8 and TRBJ2-7, is GAGVSQSPRYKVAKRGQDVALRCDPISGHVSLFWYQQALGQGPEFLTYFQNEAQLDKSGLPSDRFFAERPEGSVSTLKIQRTQQEDSAVYLCASSPDRVYEQYFGPGTRLTVT.

The rearrangement uses TRBV15 and TRBJ2-7, with 8 bases lining up with TRBD2. The germline CDR1 and CDR2 sequences are LNHNV and YYDKDF (reference sequence). The ends lost 0 bases at V and 2 bases at J; junction bases unmatched: 15. The CDR3 runs to 19 residues. The CDR3 spells CATSRDLGGRSLWAYEQYF. CDR3 nucleotide sequence: TGTGCCACCAGCAGAGATCTGGGCGGGAGGTCCCTTTGGGCCTACGAGCAGTACTTC.

The chain is built from TRBV28 and TRBJ1-4; TRBD1 is a possible D gene (5 bases). Germline CDR1 is MDHEN and CDR2 is SYDVKM. This CDR3 region has 14 residues. V lost 7 bases to trimming and J lost 8 bases, with 17 bases between them. In nucleotides, the CDR3 is TGTGCCAGCACCGGAAATGGGGCCGGAGAAAAACTGTTTTTT. It yields the protein CASTGNGAGEKLFF.

V gene TRBV21-1 combines with J gene TRBJ2-7. TRBV21-1 is a listed pseudogene. The CDR3 spans 16 residues. CDR3 region: CASTTTGAETTYEQYF. CDR3 sequence (DNA): TGTGCCAGCACCACAACCGGGGCCGAAACTACCTACGAGCAGTACTTC.